This TCR beta chain was found in a study of T-cell memory formation after mild COVID-19. In germline, CDR1 is MGHDK, CDR2 SYGVNS. The V and J ends lost 5 bases and 9 bases respectively, with 11 bases between them. The CDR3 has 12 amino acids. TCRdb used MiXCR to reprocess the 5' RACE reads, holding one entry per CDR3 protein. The table lists about 190,000 distinct CDR3 sequences, approximately 20% of them singletons. This clonotype has only a few counts. V is TRBV25-1 and J is TRBJ1-5; D ambiguous. Sequenced material: PBMCs or a T cell subset sorted from them (not recorded which). The clonotype originates from an adult woman who had mild COVID-19 (a few samples of this study predate the infection). Cell type and time point are not known. For the CDR3, the DNA is TGTGCCAGCAGTCTTGGAGGAGGGCCCCAGCATTTT. Protein sequence: CASSLGGGPQHF.